This T cell receptor (beta chain) was identified during a study of T-cell reconstitution after alpha-beta-depleted transplantation in children. Unique molecular identifiers were used in preparing the TCRbeta library. Each CDR3 protein gets one entry after TCRdb re-called the PCR reads with MiXCR. The data contain hundreds of thousands of distinct CDR3 sequences, around 9.5% of them singletons. This TCR came from a human donor who donated a stem cell graft to a child with acute lymphoblastic leukemia. Sequenced here: PBMCs from the stem cell graft donor, sampled from the stem cell graft.

CDR3 DNA: TGTGCCAGCAGCCGCCGACAGGGGGCAGAGGATCAGCCCCAGCATTTT. It encodes CASSRRQGAEDQPQHF. The chain couples TRBV3-1 to TRBJ1-5; TRBD1 agrees at 10 bases. V shed 4 bases and J 5 bases; nucleotides not matched to a gene: 8. The CDR3 is 16 residues long. Germline V gene data show CDR1 as LGHDT and CDR2 as YNNKEL (reference sequence).